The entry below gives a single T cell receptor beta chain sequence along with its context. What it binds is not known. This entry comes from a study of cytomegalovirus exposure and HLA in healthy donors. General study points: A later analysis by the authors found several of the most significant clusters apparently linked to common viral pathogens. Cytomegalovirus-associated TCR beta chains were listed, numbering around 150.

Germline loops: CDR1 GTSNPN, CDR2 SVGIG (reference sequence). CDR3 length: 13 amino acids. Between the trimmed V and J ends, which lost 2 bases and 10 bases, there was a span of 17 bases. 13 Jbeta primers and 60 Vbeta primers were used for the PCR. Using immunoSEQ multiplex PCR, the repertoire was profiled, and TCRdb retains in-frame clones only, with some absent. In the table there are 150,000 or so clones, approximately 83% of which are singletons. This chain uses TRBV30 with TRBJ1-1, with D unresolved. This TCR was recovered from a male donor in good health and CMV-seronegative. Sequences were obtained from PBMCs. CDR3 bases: TGTGCCTGGAGTCTAAGACCGGGATTGGCAGCTTTCTTT. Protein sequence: CAWSLRPGLAAFF.